The 22 T cell receptor beta chains below all came from one sample that was sequenced in a study of blood T cell repertoires in COVID-19. Clones were read by immunoSEQ multiplex PCR, and TCRdb kept only the in-frame ones, dropping some. The profile shows about 210,000 clones, about nine tenths of them singletons. Sequenced input: peripheral blood. The receptor set was obtained from a man aged 35-49 years with acute or convalescent COVID-19.

The chain couples TRBV3-1 (or the pseudogene TRBV3-2) to TRBJ2-1; 10 nucleotides match TRBD1. Per germline, CDR1 LGHDT and CDR2 YNNKEL (reference sequence). J gave up 7 bases and V 5 bases, and 11 bases lay outside the gene matches. The CDR3 totals 16 residues. CDR3: CASSSRQTGGLNEQFF. The CDR3 coding sequence is TGTGCCAGCAGCTCCCGACAGACAGGGGGCTTAAATGAGCAGTTCTTC.

The chain carries TRBV10-3 and TRBJ2-7; D is possibly TRBD2 (7 bases). This CDR3 contains 15 residues. Deletions cut 5 bases from V and 2 bases from J, with 16 bases between. CDR1 and CDR2 (germline): ENHRY, SYGVKD. The CDR3 loop is CAISTPRGGTYEQYF. The CDR3 DNA sequence: TGTGCCATCAGTACTCCCAGGGGAGGGACCTACGAGCAGTACTTC.

The CDR3: CASISQGGDSYNEQFF. The CDR3 DNA is TGTGCCAGCATCTCCCAAGGAGGTGACTCCTACAATGAGCAGTTCTTC. The chain carries TRBV2 and TRBJ2-1, with a weak D call TRBD2 (5 bases). CDR1 SNHLY and CDR2 FYNNEI come from the germline V gene. The CDR3 length is 16 residues. The V end lost 7 bases, the J end lost 0 bases, and 16 bases lay between the germline ends.

The V gene is TRBV2, the J gene TRBJ1-3; perhaps TRBD1 as D (6 bases). V lost 7 bases and J lost 2, with 12 bases in between. The CDR3 contains 14 residues. Germline lookup yields CDR1 SNHLY and CDR2 FYNNEI. The DNA for the CDR3 is TGTGCCAGCACCAGTGAGGGGGCTGGAAACACCATATATTTT. Translated: CASTSEGAGNTIYF.

This clone was observed once. The rearrangement uses TRBV7-2 and TRBJ2-1; TRBD2 aligns across 8 bases. Germline V gene data show CDR1 as SGHTA and CDR2 as FQGNSA. The CDR3 has 17 residues. V was pared by 4 bases and J by 2 bases, with 10 bases of the junction left unmatched. Here the CDR3 DNA reads TGTGCCAGCAGCTCACTTTCCGGGACTAGACCCTACAATGAGCAGTTCTTC. This gives the protein CASSSLSGTRPYNEQFF. Together with reference TRBV7-2 and TRBJ2-1, the CDR3 gives the full variable domain: GAGVSQSPSNKVTEKGKDVELRCDPISGHTALYWYRQSLGQGLEFLIYFQGNSAPDKSGLPSDRFSAERTGGSVSTLTIQRTQQEDSAVYLCASSSLSGTRPYNEQFFGPGTRLTVL.

V usage is TRBV19 and J usage is TRBJ2-6, with 7 bases matching TRBD1. With V trimmed by 3 bases and J by 10 bases, 12 bases remained unmatched. The CDR3 length is 16 residues. Germline V CDR1 and CDR2: LNHDA, SQIVND (reference sequence). CDR3 bases: TGTGCCAGTAGTATGGAGACAGGGAGCTTGGCTAACGTCCTGACTTTC. Protein: CASSMETGSLANVLTF.

This sequence joins TRBV10-3 and TRBJ2-4; D is possibly TRBD2 (6 bases). The CDR3 has 14 amino acids. Trimming took off 2 bases at V and 3 bases at J, with 8 bases between the two ends. Germline V gene lookup returns CDR1 ENHRY and CDR2 SYGVKD. The CDR3 sequence: CAISEAGGKNIQYF. CDR3 coding DNA: TGTGCCATCAGTGAGGCCGGGGGCAAAAACATTCAGTACTTC.

V is TRBV25-1 and J is TRBJ1-2; possible D gene TRBD1, 5 bases. The CDR3 runs to 13 residues. Germline CDR1 is MGHDK and CDR2 is SYGVNS. The ends were cut back, 6 bases at V and 0 bases at J, with 8 bases in the middle. The CDR3 sequence is CASRQASNYGYTF. The DNA for the CDR3 is TGTGCCAGCAGACAGGCCTCTAACTATGGCTACACCTTC.

The chain uses TRBV19 and TRBJ1-1; D is possibly TRBD1 (6 bases). This CDR3 has 14 amino acids. V was trimmed by 5 bases and J by 5 bases, leaving 15 bases between them. CDR1 LNHDA and CDR2 SQIVND come from the germline V gene (reference sequence). CDR3 region: CASSFRDQGTEAFF. CDR3 DNA: TGTGCCAGTAGTTTCCGGGACCAGGGGACTGAAGCTTTCTTT.

V and J are TRBV9 and TRBJ1-6; 9 bases fit TRBD1. The CDR3 extends over 14 amino acids. V lost 9 bases, J lost 9 bases, and 10 bases stayed unmatched. CDR1 and CDR2 (germline): SGDLS, YYNGEE. For the CDR3, the DNA is TGTGCCACCCACCCCGGGACAGGGCCTTCACCCCTCCACTTT. Residues: CATHPGTGPSPLHF.

The V and J genes are TRBV29-1 and TRBJ2-1; TRBD2 matches 12 bases. Germline loops: CDR1 SQVTM, CDR2 ANQGSEA. This CDR3 contains 17 residues. Trimming took 4 bases from V and 2 from J; bases not matched to a gene: 9. The CDR3 DNA reads TGCAGCGTTGTCCCTTCTAGCGGGGGGGCCGCCTACAATGAGCAGTTCTTC. The encoded protein is CSVVPSSGGAAYNEQFF.

The chain couples TRBV5-4 to TRBJ2-7, with 8 bases lining up with TRBD1. CDR1 and CDR2 from the germline V gene are SGHNT and YYREEE (reference sequence). The CDR3 is made up of 16 amino acids. The V segment lost 2 bases and the J segment 2 bases; nucleotides outside the gene matches: 9. CDR3: CASSFLLGQAAYEQYF. DNA of the CDR3: TGTGCCAGCAGCTTTTTGCTGGGACAGGCGGCCTACGAGCAGTACTTC.

The chain has TRBV7-3 and TRBJ2-3, with D perhaps matching TRBD2 (6 bases). V gave up 8 bases and J gave up 4 bases, with 25 bases separating them. This CDR3 contains 17 residues. The germline gives CDR1 SGHTA, CDR2 FQGTGA. The CDR3 loop reads CASRPGDPPYKADTQYF. The CDR3 region has the DNA TGTGCCAGCCGGCCGGGGGACCCACCTTATAAGGCAGATACGCAGTATTTT.

The genes are TRBV11-2 and TRBJ2-2; 16 nucleotides align to TRBD2. The CDR3 sequence is 16 residues long. Germline V gene lookup returns CDR1 SGHAT and CDR2 FQNNGV. With 5 bases clipped from V and 7 bases from J, the junction kept 4 bases outside the gene matches. In DNA form, the CDR3 reads TGTGCCAGCAGCGGGACTAGCGGGAGGGAAGGCGGGGAGCTGTTTTTT. Translated: CASSGTSGREGGELFF.

For the CDR3, the DNA is TGCGCCAGCAGCCAAGATATCGGGACTAGGGTGGGGGAGCTGTTTTTT. Amino acid sequence: CASSQDIGTRVGELFF. This chain joins TRBV4-3 and TRBJ2-2; 8 bases line up with TRBD2. V lost 0 bases and J lost 8; bases outside the gene matches: 8. CDR3 length equals 16 residues. CDR1 and CDR2 (germline): LGHNA, YSLEER.

The V and J genes are TRBV4-2 and TRBJ2-7; D unresolved. There are 18 residues in the CDR3. Per the germline V gene, CDR1 is LGHNA and CDR2 is YNFKEQ. Trimming removed 0 bases at V and 0 bases at J, with 18 bases between. CDR3 DNA sequence: TGTGCCAGCAGCCAAGATTTAGAAAGGCAGGTCCCCTCCTACGAGCAGTACTTC. It yields the protein CASSQDLERQVPSYEQYF.

Here the CDR3 reads CASSTGLANSYEQYF. DNA for the CDR3: TGTGCCAGCAGCACGGGACTAGCGAACTCCTACGAGCAGTACTTC. The chain carries TRBV13 and TRBJ2-7, with 10 bases lining up with TRBD2. Germline values: CDR1 PRHDT, CDR2 FYEKMQ (reference sequence). Trimming at V came to 5 bases and at J to 0 bases, leaving 4 bases not matched to a gene. The CDR3 runs 15 residues.

V usage is TRBV5-4 and J usage is TRBJ2-7; unclear D gene. This CDR3 is 14 amino acids long. CDR1 is SGHNT, CDR2 YYREEE, per germline (reference sequence). Trimming cost V 0 bases and J 5 bases, with 12 bases left between them. The CDR3 spells CASSLGPETNEQYF. CDR3 DNA: TGTGCCAGCAGCTTGGGACCAGAAACTAACGAGCAGTACTTC. The full variable domain, completed using reference TRBV5-4 and TRBJ2-7, is ETGVTQSPTHLIKTRGQQVTLRCSSQSGHNTVSWYQQALGQGPQFIFQYYREEENGRGNFPPRFSGLQFPNYSSELNVNALELDDSALYLCASSLGPETNEQYFGPGTRLTVT.

This chain uses TRBV10-3 with TRBJ2-1, with D possibly being TRBD2 (6 bases). The CDR3 is 15 residues long. CDR1 ENHRY and CDR2 SYGVKD come from the germline V gene. The V gene lost 10 bases and the J gene lost 5 bases, with 21 bases spanning the gap. The CDR3, as DNA: TGTGCCACAAGCGCGGGGATCCTAGTAAACAATGAGCAGTTCTTC. Its translation is CATSAGILVNNEQFF.

This chain links TRBV5-4 with TRBJ1-2; a weak D match, TRBD1 (5 bases). The CDR3 runs to 13 residues. V was pared by 4 bases and J by 5 bases, with 12 bases between. Germline V gives CDR1 SGHNT, CDR2 YYREEE (reference sequence). CDR3 in DNA: TGTGCCAGCAGCGCTGGGACTGATTATGGCTACACCTTC. It yields the protein CASSAGTDYGYTF. Supplemented by reference TRBV5-4 and TRBJ1-2, the full variable domain reads ETGVTQSPTHLIKTRGQQVTLRCSSQSGHNTVSWYQQALGQGPQFIFQYYREEENGRGNFPPRFSGLQFPNYSSELNVNALELDDSALYLCASSAGTDYGYTFGSGTRLTVV.

The chain joins TRBV2 to TRBJ2-5, with no clear D. The germline V and J ends were trimmed by 2 bases and 4 bases, with 17 bases remaining between them. The CDR3 sequence is 16 residues long. Germline lookup yields CDR1 SNHLY and CDR2 FYNNEI. The CDR3 loop reads CASSEPGFSALETQYF. The DNA for the CDR3 is TGTGCCAGCAGTGAACCCGGGTTTTCCGCCTTAGAGACCCAGTACTTC. The variable domain in full, completed from reference TRBV2 and TRBJ2-5, reads EPEVTQTPSHQVTQMGQEVILRCVPISNHLYFYWYRQILGQKVEFLVSFYNNEISEKSEIFDDQFSVERPDGSNFTLKIRSTKLEDSAMYFCASSEPGFSALETQYFGPGTRLLVL.

The chain joins TRBV7-9 to TRBJ2-3, with D maybe TRBD2 (5 bases). The CDR3 length is 17 residues. Germline CDR1 reads SEHNR; CDR2 reads FQNEAQ (reference sequence). Between the trimmed V and J ends, which lost 6 bases and 3 bases, there was a span of 22 bases. The CDR3 loop is CASREPFGLAKTDTQYF. In nucleotides, the CDR3 is TGTGCCAGCAGAGAGCCGTTCGGGCTAGCTAAGACAGATACGCAGTATTTT.